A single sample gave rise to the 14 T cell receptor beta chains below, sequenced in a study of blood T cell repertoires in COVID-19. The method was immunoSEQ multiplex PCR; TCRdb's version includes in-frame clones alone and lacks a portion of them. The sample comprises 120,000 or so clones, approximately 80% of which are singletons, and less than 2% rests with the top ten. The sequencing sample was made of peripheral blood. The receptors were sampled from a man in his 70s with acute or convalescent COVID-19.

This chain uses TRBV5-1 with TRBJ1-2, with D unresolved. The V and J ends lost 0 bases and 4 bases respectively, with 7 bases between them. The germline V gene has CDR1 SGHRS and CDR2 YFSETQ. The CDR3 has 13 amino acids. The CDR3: CASSLGPVYGYTF. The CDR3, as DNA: TGCGCCAGCAGCTTGGGGCCAGTCTATGGCTACACCTTC.

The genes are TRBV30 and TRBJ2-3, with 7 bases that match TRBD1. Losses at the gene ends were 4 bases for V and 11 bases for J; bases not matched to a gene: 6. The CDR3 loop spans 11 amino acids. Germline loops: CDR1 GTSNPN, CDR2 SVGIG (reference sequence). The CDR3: CAWNRDSGQYF. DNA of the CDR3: TGTGCCTGGAATCGGGACAGCGGGCAGTATTTT. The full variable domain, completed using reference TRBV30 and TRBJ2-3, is SQTIHQWPATLVQPVGSPLSLECTVEGTSNPNLYWYRQAAGRGLQLLFYSVGIGQISSEVPQNLSASRPQDRQFILSSKKLLLSDSGFYLCAWNRDSGQYFGPGTRLTVL.

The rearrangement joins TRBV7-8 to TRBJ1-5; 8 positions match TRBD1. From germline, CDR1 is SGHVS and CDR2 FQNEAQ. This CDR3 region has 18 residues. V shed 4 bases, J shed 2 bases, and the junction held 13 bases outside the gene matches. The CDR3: CASSSRTGPPERNQPQHF. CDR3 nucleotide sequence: TGTGCCAGCAGCTCGCGGACAGGGCCACCTGAGCGCAATCAGCCCCAGCATTTT.

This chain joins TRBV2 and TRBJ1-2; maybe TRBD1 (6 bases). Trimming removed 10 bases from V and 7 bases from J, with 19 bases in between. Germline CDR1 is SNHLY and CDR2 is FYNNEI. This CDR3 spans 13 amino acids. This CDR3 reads CAIGGTGGPGYTF. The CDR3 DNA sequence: TGTGCCATTGGAGGCACTGGGGGCCCTGGCTACACCTTC.

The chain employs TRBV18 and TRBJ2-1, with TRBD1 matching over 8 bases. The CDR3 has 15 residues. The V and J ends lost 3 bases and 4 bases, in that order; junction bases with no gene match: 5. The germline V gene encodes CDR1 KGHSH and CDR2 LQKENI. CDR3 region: CASSPMTGAYNEQFF. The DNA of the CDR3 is TGTGCCAGCTCACCGATGACAGGGGCATACAATGAGCAGTTCTTC.

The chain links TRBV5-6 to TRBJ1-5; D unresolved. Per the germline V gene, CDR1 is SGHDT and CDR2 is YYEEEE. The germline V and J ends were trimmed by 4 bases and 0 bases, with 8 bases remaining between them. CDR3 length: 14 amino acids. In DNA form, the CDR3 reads TGTGCCAGCAGCCTCCGGGGTAGCAATCAGCCCCAGCATTTT. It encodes CASSLRGSNQPQHF.

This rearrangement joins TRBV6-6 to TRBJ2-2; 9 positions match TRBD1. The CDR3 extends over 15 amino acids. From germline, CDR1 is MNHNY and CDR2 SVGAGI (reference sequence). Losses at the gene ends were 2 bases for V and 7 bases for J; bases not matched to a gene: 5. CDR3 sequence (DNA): TGTGCCAGCAGTTACAAGGGACAGGGCCTCGGGGAGCTGTTTTTT. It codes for CASSYKGQGLGELFF.

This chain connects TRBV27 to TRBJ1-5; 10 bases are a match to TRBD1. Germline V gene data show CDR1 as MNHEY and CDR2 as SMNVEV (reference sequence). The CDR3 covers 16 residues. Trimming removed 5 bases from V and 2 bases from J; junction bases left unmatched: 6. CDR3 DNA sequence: TGTGCCAGCAGTCCCCGACAGGGGGCAGGCAATCAGCCCCAGCATTTT. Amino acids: CASSPRQGAGNQPQHF.

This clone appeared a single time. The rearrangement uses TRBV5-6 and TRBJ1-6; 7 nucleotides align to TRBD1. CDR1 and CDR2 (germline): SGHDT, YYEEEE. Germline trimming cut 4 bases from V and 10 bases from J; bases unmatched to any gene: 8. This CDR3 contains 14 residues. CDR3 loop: CASSIRQGRSPLHF. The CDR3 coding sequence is TGTGCCAGCAGCATCCGACAGGGTAGATCACCCCTCCACTTT.

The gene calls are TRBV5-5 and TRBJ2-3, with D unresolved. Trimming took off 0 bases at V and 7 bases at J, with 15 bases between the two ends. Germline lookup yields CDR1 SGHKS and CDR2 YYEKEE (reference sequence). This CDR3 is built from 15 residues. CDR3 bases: TGTGCCAGCAGCTTGGTACAGCCCGTTCCTAATACGCAGTATTTT. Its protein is CASSLVQPVPNTQYF.

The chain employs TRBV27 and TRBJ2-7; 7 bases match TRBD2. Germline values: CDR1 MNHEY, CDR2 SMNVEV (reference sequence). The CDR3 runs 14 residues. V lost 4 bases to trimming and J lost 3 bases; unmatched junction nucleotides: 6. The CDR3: CASSWGGQRYEQYF. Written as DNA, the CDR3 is TGTGCCAGCAGTTGGGGAGGGCAGCGCTACGAGCAGTACTTC.

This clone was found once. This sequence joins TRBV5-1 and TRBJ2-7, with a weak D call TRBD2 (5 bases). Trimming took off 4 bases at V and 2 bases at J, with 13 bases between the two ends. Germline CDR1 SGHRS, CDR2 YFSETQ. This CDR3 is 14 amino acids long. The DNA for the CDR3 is TGCGCCAGCAGCCCCCTCGGGATCCCCTACGAGCAGTACTTC. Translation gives CASSPLGIPYEQYF. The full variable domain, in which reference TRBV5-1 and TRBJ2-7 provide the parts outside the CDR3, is KAGVTQTPRYLIKTRGQQVTLSCSPISGHRSVSWYQQTPGQGLQFLFEYFSETQRNKGNFPGRFSGRQFSNSRSEMNVSTLELGDSALYLCASSPLGIPYEQYFGPGTRLTVT.

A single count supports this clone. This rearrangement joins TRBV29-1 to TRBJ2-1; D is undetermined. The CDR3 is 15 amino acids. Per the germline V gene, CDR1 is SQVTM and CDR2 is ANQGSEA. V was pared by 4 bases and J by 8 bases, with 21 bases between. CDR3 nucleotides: TGCAGCGTTGGCCCGACATTCGGATCTGTCGATGAGCAGTTCTTC. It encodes CSVGPTFGSVDEQFF.

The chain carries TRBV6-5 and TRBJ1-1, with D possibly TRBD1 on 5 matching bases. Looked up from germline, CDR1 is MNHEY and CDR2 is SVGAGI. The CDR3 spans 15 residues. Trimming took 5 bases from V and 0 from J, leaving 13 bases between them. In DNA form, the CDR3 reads TGTGCCAGCAGTAGTCAAGGGGAGGTGAACACTGAAGCTTTCTTT. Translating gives CASSSQGEVNTEAFF.